These 4 T cell receptor beta chains share one sample of origin, sequenced in a study of cytomegalovirus exposure and HLA in healthy donors. With 60 Vbeta and 13 Jbeta primers, the PCR was carried out. Libraries were prepared by immunoSEQ multiplex PCR; TCRdb keeps only in-frame clonotypes and omits some of them. The sample features about 160,000 clones, with under 2% in its top ten. The sequencing input was PBMCs. The receptors come from a woman aged 50 to 60 in good health and CMV-seronegative.

The V gene is TRBV4-1, the J gene TRBJ2-2, with 8 bases identical to TRBD1. CDR1 and CDR2 (germline): MGHRA, YSYEKL. The V and J ends lost 1 base and 8 bases, in that order; junction bases with no gene match: 6. There are 15 residues in the CDR3. The CDR3 protein is CASSQVQGAQGELFF. In DNA, the CDR3 is TGCGCCAGCAGCCAAGTGCAGGGGGCGCAGGGGGAGCTGTTTTTT.

The gene calls are TRBV19 and TRBJ2-7; 9 nucleotides agree with TRBD2. Germline values: CDR1 LNHDA, CDR2 SQIVND (reference sequence). The J segment lost 4 bases and the V segment lost 6 bases, leaving 10 bases of the junction unmatched. The CDR3 is 15 amino acids. The CDR3 is CASRLKTSGTYEQYF. CDR3 nucleotides: TGTGCCAGTAGGTTGAAGACTAGCGGTACTTACGAGCAGTACTTC.

The chain couples TRBV5-1 to TRBJ2-1, with 13 bases that match TRBD2. Per the germline V gene, CDR1 is SGHRS and CDR2 is YFSETQ. The CDR3 spans 15 residues. V shed 4 bases and J 10 bases; nucleotides not matched to a gene: 8. The chain's CDR3 is CASSPGLAGAGEQFF. The CDR3 nucleotides are TGCGCCAGCAGCCCCGGACTAGCGGGAGCAGGGGAGCAGTTCTTC.

V and J are TRBV5-4 and TRBJ2-1; tentatively, D is TRBD2 (6 bases). Trimming took 4 bases from V and 2 from J, leaving 19 bases between them. The V gene's germline CDR1 is SGHNT and CDR2 YYREEE (reference sequence). The CDR3 runs 17 residues. CDR3 coding DNA: TGTGCCAGCAGCCGCCCCACCGGCGGAGGGCCCTACAATGAGCAGTTCTTC. It is translated as CASSRPTGGGPYNEQFF.